This T cell receptor (beta chain) was sequenced during a study of Graves' ophthalmopathy and Graves' hyperthyroidism. J lost 2 bases, V lost 6 bases, and 8 bases had no gene match. The CDR3 length is 16 residues. The germline gives CDR1 MNHEY, CDR2 SVGEGT. As the template, RNA transcripts were used to amplify TCR beta CDR3 regions. First-round RT-PCR relied on HTBI primers, and a second-round multiplex PCR came next. TCRdb re-called the multiplex PCR reads through MiXCR, storing one row per CDR3 protein. The profile shows roughly 160,000 distinct CDR3 sequences, under 45% of them singletons. The sample holds many counts of this clonotype.

The sequence came from a man aged 25-40 years with Graves' ophthalmopathy. The V call is TRBV6-2 or TRBV6-3, the J call TRBJ2-5; 11 positions match TRBD2. Sequences were obtained from peripheral blood. In DNA form, the CDR3 reads TGTGCCAGCAGCAAGACCGGGACTAGCGGTCAAGAGACCCAGTACTTC. Residues: CASSKTGTSGQETQYF.